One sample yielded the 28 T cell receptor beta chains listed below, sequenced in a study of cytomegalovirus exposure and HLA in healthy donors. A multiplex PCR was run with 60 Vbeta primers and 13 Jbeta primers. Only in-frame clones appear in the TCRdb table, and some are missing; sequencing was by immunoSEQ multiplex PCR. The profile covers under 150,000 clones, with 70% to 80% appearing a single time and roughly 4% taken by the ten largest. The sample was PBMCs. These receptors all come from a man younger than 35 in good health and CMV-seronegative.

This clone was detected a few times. The CDR3 spells CASSRQGAGTEAFF. The CDR3 region has the DNA TGTGCCAGCTCGCGACAGGGGGCTGGGACTGAAGCTTTCTTT. The gene calls are TRBV18 and TRBJ1-1, with 10 nucleotides matching TRBD1. The CDR3 consists of 14 residues. Germline CDR1 is KGHSH and CDR2 is LQKENI. V lost 6 bases to trimming and J lost 5 bases; unmatched junction nucleotides: 6.

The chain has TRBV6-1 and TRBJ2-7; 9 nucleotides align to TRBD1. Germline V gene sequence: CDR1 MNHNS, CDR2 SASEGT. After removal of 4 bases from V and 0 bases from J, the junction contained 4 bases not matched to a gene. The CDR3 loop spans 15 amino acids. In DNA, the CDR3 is TGTGCCAGCAGTGCGTGGGGACAGGGCTCCTACGAGCAGTACTTC. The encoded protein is CASSAWGQGSYEQYF.

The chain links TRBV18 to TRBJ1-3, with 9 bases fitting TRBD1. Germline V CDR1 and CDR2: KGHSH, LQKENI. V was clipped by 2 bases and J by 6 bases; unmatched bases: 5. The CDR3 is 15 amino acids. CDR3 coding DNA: TGTGCCAGCTCACCAGGGACAGGGAGCCCAAACACCATATATTTT. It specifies CASSPGTGSPNTIYF.

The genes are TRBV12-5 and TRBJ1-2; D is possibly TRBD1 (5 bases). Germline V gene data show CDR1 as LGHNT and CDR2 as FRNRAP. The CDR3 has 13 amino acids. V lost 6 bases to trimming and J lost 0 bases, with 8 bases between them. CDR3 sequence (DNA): TGTGCTAGTGGACAGACAGCTAACTATGGCTACACCTTC. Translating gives CASGQTANYGYTF.

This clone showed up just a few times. CDR3 protein: CASSLVGQGDYGYTF. Here the CDR3 DNA reads TGTGCCAGCAGCTTGGTCGGACAGGGAGACTATGGCTACACCTTC. This chain links TRBV7-9 with TRBJ1-2, with TRBD1 identical over 8 bases. Germline V CDR1 and CDR2: SEHNR, FQNEAQ (reference sequence). V gave up 3 bases and J gave up 3 bases; unmatched junction bases: 6. CDR3 size: 15 residues. Full variable domain (outside the CDR3, taken from reference TRBV7-9 and TRBJ1-2): DTGVSQNPRHKITKRGQNVTFRCDPISEHNRLYWYRQTLGQGPEFLTYFQNEAQLEKSRLLSDRFSAERPKGSFSTLEIQRTEQGDSAMYLCASSLVGQGDYGYTFGSGTRLTVV.

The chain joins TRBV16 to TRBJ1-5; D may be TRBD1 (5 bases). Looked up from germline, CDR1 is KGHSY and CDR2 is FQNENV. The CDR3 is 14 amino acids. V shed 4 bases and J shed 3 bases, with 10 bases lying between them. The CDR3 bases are TGTGCCAGCAGCCCTCGACAGCCCAATCAGCCCCAGCATTTT. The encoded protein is CASSPRQPNQPQHF.

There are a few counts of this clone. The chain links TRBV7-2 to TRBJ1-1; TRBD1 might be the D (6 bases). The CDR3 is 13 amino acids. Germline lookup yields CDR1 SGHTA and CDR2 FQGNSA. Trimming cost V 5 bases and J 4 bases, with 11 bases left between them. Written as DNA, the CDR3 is TGTGCCAGCAGCCGGGGACAAATCACTGAAGCTTTCTTT. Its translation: CASSRGQITEAFF.

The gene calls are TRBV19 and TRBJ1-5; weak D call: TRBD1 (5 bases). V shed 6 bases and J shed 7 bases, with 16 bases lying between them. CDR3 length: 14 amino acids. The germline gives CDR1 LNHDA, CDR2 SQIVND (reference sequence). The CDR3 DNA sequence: TGTGCCAGTAGGATAAGCAGGGAGGACCAGCCCCAGCATTTT. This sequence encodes CASRISREDQPQHF.

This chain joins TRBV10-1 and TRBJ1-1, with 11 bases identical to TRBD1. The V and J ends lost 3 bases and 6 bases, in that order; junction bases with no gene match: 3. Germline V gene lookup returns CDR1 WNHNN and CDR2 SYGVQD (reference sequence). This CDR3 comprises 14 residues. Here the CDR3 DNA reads TGCGCCAGCAGTGAATTGGGACAGGGGGCTGAAGCTTTCTTT. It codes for CASSELGQGAEAFF.

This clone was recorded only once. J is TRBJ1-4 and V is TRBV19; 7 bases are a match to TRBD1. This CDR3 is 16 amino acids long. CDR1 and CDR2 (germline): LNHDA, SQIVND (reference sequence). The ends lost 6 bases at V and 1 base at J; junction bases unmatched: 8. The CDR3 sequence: CASSSGQALTNEKLFF. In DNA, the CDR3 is TGTGCCAGTAGCTCCGGACAGGCTTTAACTAATGAAAAACTGTTTTTT. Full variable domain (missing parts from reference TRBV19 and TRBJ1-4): DGGITQSPKYLFRKEGQNVTLSCEQNLNHDAMYWYRQDPGQGLRLIYYSQIVNDFQKGDIAEGYSVSREKKESFPLTVTSAQKNPTAFYLCASSSGQALTNEKLFFGSGTQLSVL.

The CDR3 coding sequence is TGTGCCAGCAGTTTATCGGACCCTACGGGGGGTGAGCAGTTCTTC. Translation gives CASSLSDPTGGEQFF. The V and J genes are TRBV27 and TRBJ2-1; 7 bases line up with TRBD2. Germline V gene sequence: CDR1 MNHEY, CDR2 SMNVEV (reference sequence). After removal of 0 bases from V and 9 bases from J, the junction contained 8 bases not matched to a gene. This CDR3 is built from 15 residues.

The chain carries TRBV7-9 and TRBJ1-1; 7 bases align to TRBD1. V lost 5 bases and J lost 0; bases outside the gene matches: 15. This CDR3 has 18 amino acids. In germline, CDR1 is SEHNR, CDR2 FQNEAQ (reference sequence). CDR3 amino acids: CASSGLQGMGTLNTEAFF. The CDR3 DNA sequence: TGTGCCAGCAGCGGATTACAGGGGATGGGCACCTTGAACACTGAAGCTTTCTTT.

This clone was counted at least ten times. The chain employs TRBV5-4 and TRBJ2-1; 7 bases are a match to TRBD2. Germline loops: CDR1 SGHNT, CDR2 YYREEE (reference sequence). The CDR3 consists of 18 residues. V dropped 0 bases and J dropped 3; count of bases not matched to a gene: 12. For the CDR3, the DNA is TGTGCCAGCAGCTTGGGACTCGGACGGCGGGGGTTCTACAATGAGCAGTTCTTC. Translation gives CASSLGLGRRGFYNEQFF.

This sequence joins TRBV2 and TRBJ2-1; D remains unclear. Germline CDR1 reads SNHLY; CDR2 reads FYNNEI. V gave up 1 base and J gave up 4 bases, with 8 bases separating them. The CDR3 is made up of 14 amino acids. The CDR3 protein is CASSEDSAYNEQFF. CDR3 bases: TGTGCCAGCAGTGAAGACAGTGCTTACAATGAGCAGTTCTTC.

This CDR3 is CASSEAEAWYIADTQYF. CDR3 nucleotide sequence: TGTGCCAGCAGTGAAGCGGAGGCGTGGTATATTGCAGATACGCAGTATTTT. This chain uses TRBV6-1 with TRBJ2-3, with D possibly TRBD2 on 5 matching bases. Trimming shortened V by 0 bases and J by 4 bases, and 17 bases separated the two germline ends. CDR1 is MNHNS, CDR2 SASEGT, per germline. CDR3 size: 17 residues.

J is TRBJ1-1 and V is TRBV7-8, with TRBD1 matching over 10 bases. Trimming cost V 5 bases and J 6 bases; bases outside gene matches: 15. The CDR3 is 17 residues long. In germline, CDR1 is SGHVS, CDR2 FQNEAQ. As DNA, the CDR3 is TGTGCCAGCAGCCATAATGGACAGGGGGTAGTTCGTCCTGAAGCTTTCTTT. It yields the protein CASSHNGQGVVRPEAFF.

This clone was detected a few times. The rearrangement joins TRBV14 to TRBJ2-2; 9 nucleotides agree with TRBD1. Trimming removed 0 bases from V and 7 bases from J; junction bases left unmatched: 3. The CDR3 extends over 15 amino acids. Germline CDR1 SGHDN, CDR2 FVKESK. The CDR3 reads CASSQEGTGIGELFF. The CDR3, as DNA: TGTGCCAGCAGCCAAGAGGGGACAGGGATCGGGGAGCTGTTTTTT.

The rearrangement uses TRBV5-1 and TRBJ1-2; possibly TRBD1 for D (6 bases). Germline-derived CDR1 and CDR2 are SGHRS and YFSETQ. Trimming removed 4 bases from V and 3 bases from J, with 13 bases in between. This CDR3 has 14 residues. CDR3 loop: CASSVTGNDYGYTF. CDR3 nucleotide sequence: TGCGCCAGCAGCGTAACAGGGAATGACTATGGCTACACCTTC.

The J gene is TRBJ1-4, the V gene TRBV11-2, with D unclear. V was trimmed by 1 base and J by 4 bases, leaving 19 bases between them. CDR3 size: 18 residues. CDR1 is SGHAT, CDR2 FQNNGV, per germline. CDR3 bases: TGTGCCAGCAGCTTAGTTTCTCAGTTGGCTTATGGTAATGAAAAACTGTTTTTT. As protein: CASSLVSQLAYGNEKLFF.

The CDR3 sequence is CASSQVADSYEQYF. CDR3 in DNA: TGTGCCAGCAGCCAGGTAGCGGATTCCTACGAGCAGTACTTC. V and J are TRBV4-2 and TRBJ2-7; tentative D call: TRBD2 (6 bases). The CDR3 totals 14 residues. In germline, CDR1 is LGHNA, CDR2 YNFKEQ. Deletions cut 3 bases from V and 1 base from J, with 10 bases between.

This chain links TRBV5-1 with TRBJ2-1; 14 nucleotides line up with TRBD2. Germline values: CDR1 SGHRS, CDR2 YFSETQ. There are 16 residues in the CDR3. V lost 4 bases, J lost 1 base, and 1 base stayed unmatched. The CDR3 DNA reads TGCGCCAGCAGCAGGACTAGCGGGGGGTCCTACAATGAGCAGTTCTTC. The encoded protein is CASSRTSGGSYNEQFF. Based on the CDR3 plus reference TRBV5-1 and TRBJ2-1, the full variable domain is KAGVTQTPRYLIKTRGQQVTLSCSPISGHRSVSWYQQTPGQGLQFLFEYFSETQRNKGNFPGRFSGRQFSNSRSEMNVSTLELGDSALYLCASSRTSGGSYNEQFFGPGTRLTVL.

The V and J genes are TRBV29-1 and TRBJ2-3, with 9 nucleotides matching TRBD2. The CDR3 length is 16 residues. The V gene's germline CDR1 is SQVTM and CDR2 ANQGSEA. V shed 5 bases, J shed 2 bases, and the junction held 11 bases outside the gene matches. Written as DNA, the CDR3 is TGCAGCGTTCGCAAGACGGAGCGGGGGGTCACAGATACGCAGTATTTT. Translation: CSVRKTERGVTDTQYF.

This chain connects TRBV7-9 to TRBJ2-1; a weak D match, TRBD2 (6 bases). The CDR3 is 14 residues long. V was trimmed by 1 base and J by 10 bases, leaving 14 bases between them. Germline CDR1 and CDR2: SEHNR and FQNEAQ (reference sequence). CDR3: CASSLGVGGGEQFF. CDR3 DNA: TGTGCCAGCAGCTTAGGGGTGGGGGGAGGCGAGCAGTTCTTC.

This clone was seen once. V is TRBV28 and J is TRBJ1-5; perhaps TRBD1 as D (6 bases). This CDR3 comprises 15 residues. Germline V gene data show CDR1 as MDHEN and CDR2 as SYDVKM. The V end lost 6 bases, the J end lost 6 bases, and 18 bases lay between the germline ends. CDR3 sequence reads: CASRPDRKRGQPQHF. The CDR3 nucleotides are TGTGCCAGCAGGCCCGACAGGAAGAGGGGTCAGCCCCAGCATTTT.

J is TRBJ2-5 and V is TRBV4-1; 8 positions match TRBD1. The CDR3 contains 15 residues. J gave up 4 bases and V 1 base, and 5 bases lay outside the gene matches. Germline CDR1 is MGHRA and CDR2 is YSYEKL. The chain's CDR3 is CASSQGPQGGETQYF. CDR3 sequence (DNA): TGCGCCAGCAGCCAAGGTCCACAGGGGGGAGAGACCCAGTACTTC.

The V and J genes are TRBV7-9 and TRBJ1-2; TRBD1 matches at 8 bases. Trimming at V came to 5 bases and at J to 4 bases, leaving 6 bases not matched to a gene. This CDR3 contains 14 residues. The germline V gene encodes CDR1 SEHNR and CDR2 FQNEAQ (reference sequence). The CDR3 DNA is TGTGCCAGCAGCCCCAGGGGGCGAGGCTATGGCTACACCTTC. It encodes CASSPRGRGYGYTF. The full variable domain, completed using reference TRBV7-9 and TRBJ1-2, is DTGVSQNPRHKITKRGQNVTFRCDPISEHNRLYWYRQTLGQGPEFLTYFQNEAQLEKSRLLSDRFSAERPKGSFSTLEIQRTEQGDSAMYLCASSPRGRGYGYTFGSGTRLTVV.

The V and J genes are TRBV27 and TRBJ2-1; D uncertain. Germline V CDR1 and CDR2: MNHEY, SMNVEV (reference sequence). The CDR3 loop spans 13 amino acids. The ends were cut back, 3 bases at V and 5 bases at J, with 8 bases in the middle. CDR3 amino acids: CASSLRRNNEQFF. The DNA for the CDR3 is TGTGCCAGCAGTTTGAGGCGGAACAATGAGCAGTTCTTC.

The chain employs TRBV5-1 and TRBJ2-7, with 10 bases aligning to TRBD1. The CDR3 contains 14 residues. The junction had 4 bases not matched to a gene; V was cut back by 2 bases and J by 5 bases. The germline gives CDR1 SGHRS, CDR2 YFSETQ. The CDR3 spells CASSFGQGVDEQYF. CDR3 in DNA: TGCGCCAGCAGCTTCGGACAGGGGGTCGACGAGCAGTACTTC.